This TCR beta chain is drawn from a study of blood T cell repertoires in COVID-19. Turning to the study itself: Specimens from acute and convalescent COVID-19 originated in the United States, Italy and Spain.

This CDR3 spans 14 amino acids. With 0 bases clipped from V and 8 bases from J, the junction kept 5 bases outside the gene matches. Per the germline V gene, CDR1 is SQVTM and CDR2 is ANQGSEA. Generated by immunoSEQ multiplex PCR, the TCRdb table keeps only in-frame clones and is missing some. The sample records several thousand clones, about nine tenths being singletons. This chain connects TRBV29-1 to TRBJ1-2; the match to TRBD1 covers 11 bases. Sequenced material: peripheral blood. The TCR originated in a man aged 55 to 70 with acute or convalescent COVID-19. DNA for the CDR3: TGCAGCGTTGAAGACGGGACAGGGGGTAACGGCTACACCTTC. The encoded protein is CSVEDGTGGNGYTF.